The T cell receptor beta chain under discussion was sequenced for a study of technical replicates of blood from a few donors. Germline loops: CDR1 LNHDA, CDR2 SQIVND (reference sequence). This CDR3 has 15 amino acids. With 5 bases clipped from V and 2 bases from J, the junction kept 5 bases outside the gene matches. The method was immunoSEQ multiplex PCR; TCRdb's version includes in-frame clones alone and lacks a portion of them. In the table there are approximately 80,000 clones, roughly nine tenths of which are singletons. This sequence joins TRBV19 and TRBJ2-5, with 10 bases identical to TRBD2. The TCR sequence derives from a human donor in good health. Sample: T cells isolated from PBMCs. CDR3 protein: CASSSGLAPQETQYF. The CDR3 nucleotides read TGTGCCAGTAGTTCGGGACTAGCGCCGCAAGAGACCCAGTACTTC.